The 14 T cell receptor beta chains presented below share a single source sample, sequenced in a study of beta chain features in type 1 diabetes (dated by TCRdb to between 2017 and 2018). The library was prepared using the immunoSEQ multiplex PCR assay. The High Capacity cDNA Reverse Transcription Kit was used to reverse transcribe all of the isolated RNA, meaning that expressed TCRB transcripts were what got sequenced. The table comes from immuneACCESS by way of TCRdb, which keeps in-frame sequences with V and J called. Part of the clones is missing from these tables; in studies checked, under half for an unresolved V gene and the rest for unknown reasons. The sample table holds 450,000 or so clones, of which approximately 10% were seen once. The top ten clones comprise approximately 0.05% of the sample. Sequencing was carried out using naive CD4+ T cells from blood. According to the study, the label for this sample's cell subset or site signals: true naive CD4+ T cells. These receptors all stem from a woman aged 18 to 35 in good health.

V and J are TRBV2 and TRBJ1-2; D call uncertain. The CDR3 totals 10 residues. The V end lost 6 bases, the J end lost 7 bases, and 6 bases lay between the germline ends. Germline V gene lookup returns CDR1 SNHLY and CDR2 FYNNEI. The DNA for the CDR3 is TGTGCCAGCAGCGTTGGTGGCTACACCTTC. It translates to CASSVGGYTF. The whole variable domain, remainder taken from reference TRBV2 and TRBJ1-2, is EPEVTQTPSHQVTQMGQEVILRCVPISNHLYFYWYRQILGQKVEFLVSFYNNEISEKSEIFDDQFSVERPDGSNFTLKIRSTKLEDSAMYFCASSVGGYTFGSGTRLTVV.

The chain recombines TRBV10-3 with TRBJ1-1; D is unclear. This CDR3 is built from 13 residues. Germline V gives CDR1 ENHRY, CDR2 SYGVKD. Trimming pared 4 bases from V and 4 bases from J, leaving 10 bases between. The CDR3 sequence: CAISAKEVTEAFF. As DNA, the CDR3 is TGTGCCATCAGTGCCAAGGAGGTCACTGAAGCTTTCTTT.

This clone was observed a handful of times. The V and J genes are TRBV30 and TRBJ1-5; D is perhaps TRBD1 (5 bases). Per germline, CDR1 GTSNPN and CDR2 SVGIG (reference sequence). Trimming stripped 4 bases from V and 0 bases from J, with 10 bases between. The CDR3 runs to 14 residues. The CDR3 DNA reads TGTGCCTGGACGGCGGGGGATAGCAATCAGCCCCAGCATTTT. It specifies CAWTAGDSNQPQHF. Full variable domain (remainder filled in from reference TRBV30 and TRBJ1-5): SQTIHQWPATLVQPVGSPLSLECTVEGTSNPNLYWYRQAAGRGLQLLFYSVGIGQISSEVPQNLSASRPQDRQFILSSKKLLLSDSGFYLCAWTAGDSNQPQHFGDGTRLSIL.

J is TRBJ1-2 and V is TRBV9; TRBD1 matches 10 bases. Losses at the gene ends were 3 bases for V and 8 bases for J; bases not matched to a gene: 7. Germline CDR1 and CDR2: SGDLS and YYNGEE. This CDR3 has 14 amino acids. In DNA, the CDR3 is TGTGCCAGCAGCGCTGCCGGGACAGGGGTCGGCTACACCTTC. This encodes CASSAAGTGVGYTF.

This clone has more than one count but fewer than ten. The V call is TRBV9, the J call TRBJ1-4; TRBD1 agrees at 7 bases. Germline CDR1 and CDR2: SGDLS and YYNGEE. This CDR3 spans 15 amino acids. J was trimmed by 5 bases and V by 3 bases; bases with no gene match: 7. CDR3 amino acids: CASSAADRSNEKLFF. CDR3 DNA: TGTGCCAGCAGCGCCGCGGACAGGTCAAATGAAAAACTGTTTTTT.

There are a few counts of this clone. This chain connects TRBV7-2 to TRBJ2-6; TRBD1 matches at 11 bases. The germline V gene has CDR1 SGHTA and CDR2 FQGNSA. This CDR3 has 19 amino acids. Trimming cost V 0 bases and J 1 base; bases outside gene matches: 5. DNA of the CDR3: TGTGCCAGCAGCTTAGCAAGGACAGGGGGCAGATCTGGGGCCAACGTCCTGACTTTC. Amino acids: CASSLARTGGRSGANVLTF. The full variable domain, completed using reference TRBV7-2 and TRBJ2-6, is GAGVSQSPSNKVTEKGKDVELRCDPISGHTALYWYRQSLGQGLEFLIYFQGNSAPDKSGLPSDRFSAERTGGSVSTLTIQRTQQEDSAVYLCASSLARTGGRSGANVLTFGAGSRLTVL.

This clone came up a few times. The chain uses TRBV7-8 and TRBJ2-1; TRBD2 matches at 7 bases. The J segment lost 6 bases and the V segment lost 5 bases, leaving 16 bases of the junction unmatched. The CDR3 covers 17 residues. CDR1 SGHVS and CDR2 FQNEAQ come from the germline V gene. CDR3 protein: CASSGRERIAGVNEQFF. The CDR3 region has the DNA TGTGCCAGCAGCGGACGGGAGAGGATAGCGGGCGTCAATGAGCAGTTCTTC.

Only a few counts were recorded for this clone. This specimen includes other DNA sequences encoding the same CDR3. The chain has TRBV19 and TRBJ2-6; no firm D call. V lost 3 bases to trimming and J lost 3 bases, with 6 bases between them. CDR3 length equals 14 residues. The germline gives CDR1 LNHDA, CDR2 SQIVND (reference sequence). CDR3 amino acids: CASSIGSGANVLTF. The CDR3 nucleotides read TGTGCCAGTAGTATCGGAAGTGGGGCCAACGTCCTGACTTTC.

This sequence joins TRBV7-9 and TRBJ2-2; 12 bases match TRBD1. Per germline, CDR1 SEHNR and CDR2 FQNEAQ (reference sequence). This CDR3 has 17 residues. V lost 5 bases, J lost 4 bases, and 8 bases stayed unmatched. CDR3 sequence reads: CASSTRDRGRVTGELFF. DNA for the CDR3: TGTGCCAGCAGCACCCGGGACAGGGGGCGCGTCACCGGGGAGCTGTTTTTT.

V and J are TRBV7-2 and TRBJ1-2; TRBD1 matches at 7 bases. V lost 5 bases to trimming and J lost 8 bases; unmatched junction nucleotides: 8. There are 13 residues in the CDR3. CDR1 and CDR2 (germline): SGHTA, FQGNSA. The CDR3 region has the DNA TGTGCCAGCAGCGCGCAACAGGGGTACGGCTACACCTTC. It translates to CASSAQQGYGYTF.

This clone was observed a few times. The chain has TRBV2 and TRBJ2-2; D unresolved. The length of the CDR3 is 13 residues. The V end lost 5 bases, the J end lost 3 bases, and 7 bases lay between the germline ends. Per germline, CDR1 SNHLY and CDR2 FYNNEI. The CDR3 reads CASSYSYTGELFF. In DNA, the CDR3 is TGTGCCAGCAGTTACAGTTACACCGGGGAGCTGTTTTTT.

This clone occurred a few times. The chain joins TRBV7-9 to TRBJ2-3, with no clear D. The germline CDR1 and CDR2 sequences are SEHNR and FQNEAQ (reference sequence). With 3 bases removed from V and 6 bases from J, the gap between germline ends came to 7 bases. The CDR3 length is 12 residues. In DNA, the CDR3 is TGTGCCAGCAGCTTCTCACTGGATACGCAGTATTTT. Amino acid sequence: CASSFSLDTQYF.

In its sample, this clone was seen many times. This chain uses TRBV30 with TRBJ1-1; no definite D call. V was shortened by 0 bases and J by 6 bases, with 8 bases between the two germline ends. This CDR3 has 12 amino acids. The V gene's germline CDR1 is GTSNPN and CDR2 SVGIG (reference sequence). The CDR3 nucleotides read TGTGCCTGGAGTGTGAGGCGGCCTGAAGCTTTCTTT. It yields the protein CAWSVRRPEAFF.

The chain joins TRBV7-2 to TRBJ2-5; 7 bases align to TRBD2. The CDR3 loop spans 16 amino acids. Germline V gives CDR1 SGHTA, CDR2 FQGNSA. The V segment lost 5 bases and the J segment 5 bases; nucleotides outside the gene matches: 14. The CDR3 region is CASSRRTSPGMETQYF. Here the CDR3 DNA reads TGTGCCAGCAGCCGTCGGACTAGTCCCGGGATGGAGACCCAGTACTTC.